This TCR beta chain was retrieved from a study of blood T cell repertoires in COVID-19. Using immunoSEQ multiplex PCR, the repertoire was profiled, and TCRdb retains in-frame clones only, with some absent. The sample lists 150,000 to 200,000 clones, roughly 85% occurring once. This clonotype originated in a woman older than 75 with acute or convalescent COVID-19. Material: peripheral blood.

The CDR3: CASTLGNREAFF. The DNA for the CDR3 is TGTGCCAGCACCCTTGGGAACAGGGAAGCTTTCTTT. V usage is TRBV5-8 and J usage is TRBJ1-1, with D possibly matching TRBD1 (5 bases). Per the germline V gene, CDR1 is SGHTS and CDR2 is YDEGEE. The germline V and J ends were trimmed by 6 bases and 8 bases, with 14 bases remaining between them. The CDR3 has 12 residues.